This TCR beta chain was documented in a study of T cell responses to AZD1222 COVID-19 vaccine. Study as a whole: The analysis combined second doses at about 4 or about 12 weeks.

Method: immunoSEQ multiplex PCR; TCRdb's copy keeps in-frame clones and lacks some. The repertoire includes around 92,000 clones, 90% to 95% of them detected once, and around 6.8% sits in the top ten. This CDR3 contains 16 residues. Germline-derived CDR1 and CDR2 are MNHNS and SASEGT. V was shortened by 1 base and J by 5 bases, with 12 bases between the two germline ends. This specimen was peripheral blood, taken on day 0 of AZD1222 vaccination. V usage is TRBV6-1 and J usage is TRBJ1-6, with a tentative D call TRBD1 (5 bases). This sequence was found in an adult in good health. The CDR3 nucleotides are TGTGCCAGCAGTGAAGAGGTCGACAGTAATAATTCACCCCTCCACTTT. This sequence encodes CASSEEVDSNNSPLHF.